This T cell receptor beta chain stems from a study of CD8 T cells in Susac syndrome. After extraction with the RNeasy kit, roughly 0.5 to 1 ug of the RNA was reverse transcribed using random hexamers. Multiplex PCR with immunoSEQ amplified the TCR beta CDR3 across 54 Vbeta and 13 Jbeta. TCRdb ran MiXCR on the immunoSEQ multiplex PCR reads and lists one entry per CDR3 protein. The sample holds around 200,000 distinct CDR3 sequences, 95% seen once. The V end lost 5 bases, the J end lost 4 bases, and 12 bases lay between the germline ends. Looked up from germline, CDR1 is DFQATT and CDR2 is SNEGSKA (reference sequence). The CDR3 extends over 12 amino acids. Sequencing of TCR beta was performed on blood CD8+ T cells and on blood CD4+ T cells. Matched for age and sex, the controls were healthy donors.

The rearrangement uses TRBV20-1 and TRBJ2-7; the D is unclear. The sequence came from a human donor in good health. What was sequenced was CD4+ T cells from PBMCs. CDR3 amino acids: CSAAGGRYEQYF. DNA of the CDR3: TGCAGTGCTGCTGGTGGGCGGTACGAGCAGTACTTC.